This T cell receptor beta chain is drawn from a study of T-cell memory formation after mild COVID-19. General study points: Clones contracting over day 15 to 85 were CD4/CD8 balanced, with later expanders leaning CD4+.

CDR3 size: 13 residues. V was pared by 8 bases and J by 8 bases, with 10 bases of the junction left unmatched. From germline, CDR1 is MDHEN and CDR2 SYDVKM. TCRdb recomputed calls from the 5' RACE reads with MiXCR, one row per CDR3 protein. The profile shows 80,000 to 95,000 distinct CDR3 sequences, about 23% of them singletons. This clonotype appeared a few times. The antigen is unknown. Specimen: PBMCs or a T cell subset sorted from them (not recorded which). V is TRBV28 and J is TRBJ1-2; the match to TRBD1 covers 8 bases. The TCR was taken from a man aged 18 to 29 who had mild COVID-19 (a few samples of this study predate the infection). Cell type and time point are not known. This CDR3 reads CASLPFRGQGYTF. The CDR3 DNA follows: TGTGCCAGCCTCCCTTTCAGGGGGCAGGGCTACACCTTC.